The 8 T cell receptor beta chains below all came from one sample that was sequenced in a study of T cells in Graves' hyperthyroidism and ophthalmopathy. Amplification targeted TCR beta CDR3 regions from RNA transcripts. HTBI primers drove first-round RT-PCR of the TCR CDR3. Each CDR3 protein is one row after TCRdb ran MiXCR on the multiplex PCR reads. The sample shows 540,000 or so distinct CDR3 sequences, around 14% of them seen only once. The sequenced material came from blood. The receptors derive from a woman in her twenties or thirties with Graves' hyperthyroidism.

This clonotype was counted a few times. This chain connects TRBV3-1 to TRBJ2-3, with 8 bases identical to TRBD1. This CDR3 is 15 amino acids long. Germline assignment: CDR1 LGHDT and CDR2 YNNKEL (reference sequence). V was pared by 4 bases and J by 2 bases, with 5 bases of the junction left unmatched. The chain's CDR3 is CASSPGTGTTDTQYF. As DNA, the CDR3 is TGTGCCAGCAGCCCTGGGACAGGCACCACAGATACGCAGTATTTT.

The CDR3: CASSLAHGLGTEQYF. The CDR3 DNA reads TGTGCCAGCAGCTTAGCTCATGGCCTCGGGACCGAGCAGTACTTC. This rearrangement joins TRBV7-2 to TRBJ2-7, with D possibly being TRBD1 or TRBD2 (5 bases each). Germline CDR1 reads SGHTA; CDR2 reads FQGNSA. V was trimmed by 0 bases and J by 6 bases, leaving 15 bases between them. The CDR3 extends over 15 amino acids.

The V gene is TRBV25-1, the J gene TRBJ1-5; possibly TRBD1 for D (5 bases). Trimming took 3 bases from V and 0 from J, leaving 9 bases between them. Looked up from germline, CDR1 is MGHDK and CDR2 is SYGVNS. CDR3 size: 15 residues. The CDR3 loop is CASSDGGASNQPQHF. Here the CDR3 DNA reads TGTGCCAGCAGTGACGGTGGGGCTAGCAATCAGCCCCAGCATTTT.

This clonotype has only a few counts. V and J are TRBV6-1 and TRBJ2-2; D assignment may be TRBD1 or TRBD2 (5 bases each). This CDR3 region has 17 residues. V lost 5 bases and J lost 3, with 19 bases in between. The V gene's germline CDR1 is MNHNS and CDR2 SASEGT. This CDR3 is CASSFHPGTPYTGELFF. The CDR3, as DNA: TGTGCCAGCAGTTTCCACCCTGGGACGCCATACACCGGGGAGCTGTTTTTT.

The V and J genes are TRBV7-8 and TRBJ1-6, with D unclear. This CDR3 region has 17 residues. Trimming removed 8 bases at V and 0 bases at J, with 17 bases between. CDR1 is SGHVS and CDR2 is FQNEAQ in the germline V gene. CDR3 DNA: TGTGCCAGCTCACCATTGGATACTAGCTCCTATAATTCACCCCTCCACTTT. This encodes CASSPLDTSSYNSPLHF.

This clonotype was found many times. The chain recombines TRBV29-1 with TRBJ2-7; no reliable D call. Germline V lookup: CDR1 SQVTM, CDR2 ANQGSEA. CDR3 size: 11 residues. Trimming removed 2 bases from V and 0 bases from J, with 2 bases in between. As DNA, the CDR3 is TGCAGCGTTGAAACCTCCTACGAGCAGTACTTC. Its protein product is CSVETSYEQYF.

This clonotype was observed many times. This CDR3 reads CSAFRLAGGTDTQYF. CDR3 bases: TGCAGTGCTTTTAGACTAGCGGGAGGCACAGATACGCAGTATTTT. The J gene is TRBJ2-3, the V gene TRBV20-1; 12 positions agree with TRBD2. Germline values: CDR1 DFQATT, CDR2 SNEGSKA (reference sequence). The trim removed 5 bases at V and 1 base at J, leaving 4 bases unmatched. CDR3 length: 15 amino acids.

In its sample, this clonotype was seen many times. The chain carries TRBV7-8 and TRBJ1-1; 11 bases line up with TRBD1. V was clipped by 5 bases and J by 5 bases; unmatched bases: 13. CDR3 length: 17 residues. The germline gives CDR1 SGHVS, CDR2 FQNEAQ. The CDR3 protein is CASSPKDRGHGGTEAFF. The CDR3 nucleotides are TGTGCCAGCAGCCCCAAGGACAGGGGGCATGGAGGGACTGAAGCTTTCTTT.